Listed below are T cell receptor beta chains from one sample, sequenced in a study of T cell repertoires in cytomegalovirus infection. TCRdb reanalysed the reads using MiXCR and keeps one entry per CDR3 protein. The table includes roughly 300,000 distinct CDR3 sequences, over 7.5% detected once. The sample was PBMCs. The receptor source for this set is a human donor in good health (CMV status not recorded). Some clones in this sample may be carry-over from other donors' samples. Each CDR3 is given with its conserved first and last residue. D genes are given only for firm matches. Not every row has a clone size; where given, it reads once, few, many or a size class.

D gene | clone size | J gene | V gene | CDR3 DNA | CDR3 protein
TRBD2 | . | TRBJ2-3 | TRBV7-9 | TGTGCCAGCAGCTTTCAGACTAGCGGGGGGGCCATGGATACGCAGTATTTT | CASSFQTSGGAMDTQYF
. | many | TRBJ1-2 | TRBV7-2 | TGTGCCAGCAGCTTGGGCGCAGGTACGCGGGATGGCTACACCTTC | CASSLGAGTRDGYTF
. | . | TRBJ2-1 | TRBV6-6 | TGTGCCAGCAGGGTTACTAGTGGCACCTACAATGAGCAGTTCTTC | CASRVTSGTYNEQFF
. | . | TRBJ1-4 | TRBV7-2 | TGTGCCAGCAGCTTAGGGGGTCCGGAAAAACTGTTTTTT | CASSLGGPEKLFF
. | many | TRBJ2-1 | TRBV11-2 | TGTGCCAGCAGCTTACGGGACGAGCAGTTCTTC | CASSLRDEQFF
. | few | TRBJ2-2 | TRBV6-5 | TGTGCCAGCAGAAACAGGGGAGGCACCGGGGAGCTGTTTTTT | CASRNRGGTGELFF
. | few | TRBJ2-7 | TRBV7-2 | TGTGCCAGCATAGTGGGCTCCTACGAGCAGTACTTC | CASIVGSYEQYF
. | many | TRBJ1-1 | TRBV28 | TGTGCCAGCAGTCTCGGACAGATTGAAGCTTTCTTT | CASSLGQIEAFF
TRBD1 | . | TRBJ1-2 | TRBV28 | TGTGCCAGCAGTTCTCACGGGACAGCCTATGGCTACACCTTC | CASSSHGTAYGYTF
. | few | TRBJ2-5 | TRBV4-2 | TGTGCCAGCAGCCAAGACCTTTCGGGGGAGACCCAGTACTTC | CASSQDLSGETQYF
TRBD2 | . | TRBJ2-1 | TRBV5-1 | TGCGCCAGCAGCTTAAATAGCGGGTATCTTGAGCAGTTCTTC | CASSLNSGYLEQFF
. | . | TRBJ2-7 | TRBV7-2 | TGTGCCAGCAGCCGACCGCTAGCGAAGTCCTACGAGCAGTACTTC | CASSRPLAKSYEQYF
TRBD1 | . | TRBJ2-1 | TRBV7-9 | TGTGCCAGCAGCGCGGGACAGGCCGCCTACAATGAGCAGTTCTTC | CASSAGQAAYNEQFF
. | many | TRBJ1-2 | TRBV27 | TGTGCCAGCAGTTTCGAGGGTACTAACTATGGCTACACCTTC | CASSFEGTNYGYTF
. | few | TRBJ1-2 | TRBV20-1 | TGCAGTGCTAGTGGTGGAAATGGTAACTATGGCTACACCTTC | CSASGGNGNYGYTF
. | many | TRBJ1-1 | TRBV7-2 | TGTGCCAGCAGCCCGCAGGGGTCCGCCGGTGAAGCTTTCTTT | CASSPQGSAGEAFF
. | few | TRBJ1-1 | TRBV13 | TGTGCCAGCAGCTTCGCGGGGAGCACTGAAGCTTTCTTT | CASSFAGSTEAFF
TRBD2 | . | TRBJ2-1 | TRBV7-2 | TGTGCCAGCAGCTTAGGCCGTAGCGGGGGGTTCTATGAGCAGTTCTTC | CASSLGRSGGFYEQFF
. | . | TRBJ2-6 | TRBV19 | TGTGCCAGTACCTCCCCCGGGGGACCCGGGGGACTGTCTGGGGCCAACGTCCTGACTTTC | CASTSPGGPGGLSGANVLTF
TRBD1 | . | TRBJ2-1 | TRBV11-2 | TGTGCCAGCAGCCACACCCCGGGACAGGGTTGGCCCAATGAGCAGTTCTTC | CASSHTPGQGWPNEQFF
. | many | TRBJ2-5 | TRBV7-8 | TGTGCCAGCAGCTCAAAGGAGACCGGGACTCACCCGTGGGAGACCCAGTACTTC | CASSSKETGTHPWETQYF
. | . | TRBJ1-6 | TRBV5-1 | TGCGCCAGCAGCTTATCGGGGGGGGAGAGGAGTTCACCCCTCCACTTT | CASSLSGGERSSPLHF
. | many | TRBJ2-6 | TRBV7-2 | TGTGCCAGCAGCGCGAAGGGCAGCAAACTCTCTGGGGCCAACGTCCTGACTTTC | CASSAKGSKLSGANVLTF
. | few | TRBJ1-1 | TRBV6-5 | TGTGCCAGCAGTTACTGGGGCAAAGCGAACACTGAAGCTTTCTTT | CASSYWGKANTEAFF
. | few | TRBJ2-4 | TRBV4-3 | TGCGCCAGCAGCCAAGAAGCCCGTGGAGGAAACATTCAGTACTTC | CASSQEARGGNIQYF
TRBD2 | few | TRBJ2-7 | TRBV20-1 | TGCAGTGCTAAAAGCGGGAGCAAGTACGAGCAGTACTTC | CSAKSGSKYEQYF